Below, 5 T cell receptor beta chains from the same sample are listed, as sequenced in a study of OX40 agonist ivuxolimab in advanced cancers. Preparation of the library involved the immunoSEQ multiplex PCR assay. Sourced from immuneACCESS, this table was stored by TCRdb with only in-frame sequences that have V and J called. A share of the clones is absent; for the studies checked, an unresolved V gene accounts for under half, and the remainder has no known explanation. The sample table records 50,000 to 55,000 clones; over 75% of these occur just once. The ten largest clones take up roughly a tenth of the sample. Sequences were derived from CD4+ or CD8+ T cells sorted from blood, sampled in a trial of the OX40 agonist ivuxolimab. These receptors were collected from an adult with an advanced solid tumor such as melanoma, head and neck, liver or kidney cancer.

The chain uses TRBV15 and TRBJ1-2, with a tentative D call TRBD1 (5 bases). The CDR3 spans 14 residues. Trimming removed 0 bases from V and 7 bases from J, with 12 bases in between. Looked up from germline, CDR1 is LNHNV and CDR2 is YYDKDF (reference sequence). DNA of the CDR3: TGTGCCACCAGCAGAGAACGAGGGGTAGGTGGCTACACCTTC. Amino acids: CATSRERGVGGYTF. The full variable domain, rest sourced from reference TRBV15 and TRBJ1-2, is DAMVIQNPRYQVTQFGKPVTLSCSQTLNHNVMYWYQQKSSQAPKLLFHYYDKDFNNEADTPDNFQSRRPNTSFCFLDIRSPGLGDTAMYLCATSRERGVGGYTFGSGTRLTVV.

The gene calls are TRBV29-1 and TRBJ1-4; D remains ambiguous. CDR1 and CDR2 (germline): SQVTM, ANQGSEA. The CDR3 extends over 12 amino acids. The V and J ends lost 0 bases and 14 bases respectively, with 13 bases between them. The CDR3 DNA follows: TGCAGCGTTGAAGATCCCCGGAGGCGGCTGTTTTTT. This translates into CSVEDPRRRLFF.

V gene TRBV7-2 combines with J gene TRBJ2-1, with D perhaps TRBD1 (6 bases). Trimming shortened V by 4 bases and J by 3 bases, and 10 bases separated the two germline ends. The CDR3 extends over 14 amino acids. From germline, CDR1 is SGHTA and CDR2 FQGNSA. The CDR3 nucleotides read TGTGCCAGCAGCTACAGGGATGGCTACAATGAGCAGTTCTTC. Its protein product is CASSYRDGYNEQFF.

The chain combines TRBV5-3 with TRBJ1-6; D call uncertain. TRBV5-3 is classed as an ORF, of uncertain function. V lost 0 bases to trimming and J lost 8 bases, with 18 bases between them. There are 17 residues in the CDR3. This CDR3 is CARSLVRAPRLYSPLHF. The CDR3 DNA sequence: TGTGCCAGAAGCTTGGTGCGGGCCCCCCGCCTTTATTCACCCCTCCACTTT.

This CDR3 reads CAISLRLNTEAFF. DNA for the CDR3: TGTGCCATCAGCTTACGGTTGAACACTGAAGCTTTCTTT. The chain combines TRBV10-3 with TRBJ1-1; D unresolved. V was cut by 6 bases and J by 0 bases, with 8 bases left in between. This CDR3 has 13 amino acids. CDR1 is ENHRY and CDR2 is SYGVKD in the germline V gene.